Each of the 7 T cell receptor beta chains below was sequenced from the same sample in a study of T cells after yellow fever vaccination. TCRdb recomputed calls from the 5' RACE reads with MiXCR, one row per CDR3 protein. This table has 550,000 or so distinct CDR3 sequences, 15% to 20% appearing once. This specimen consisted of PBMCs, obtained 15 days after the yellow fever booster vaccination. The receptor source for this set is a young man who received the YFV17D yellow fever vaccine.

This clonotype was observed a few times. The J gene is TRBJ2-1, the V gene TRBV6-2 or TRBV6-3; D may be TRBD2 (6 bases). This CDR3 is 14 amino acids long. Germline V gives CDR1 MNHEY, CDR2 SVGEGT. With 10 bases removed from V and 8 bases from J, the gap between germline ends came to 21 bases. DNA for the CDR3: TGTGCCACCAAATCCCCCTGGCGGGATCATGAGCAGTTCTTC. Translation: CATKSPWRDHEQFF.

The chain combines TRBV5-1 with TRBJ2-5; TRBD2 matches at 7 bases. Unmatched junction bases numbered 4, after V lost 7 bases and J lost 1 base. The CDR3 spans 13 residues. Per germline, CDR1 SGHRS and CDR2 YFSETQ. CDR3 sequence reads: CASSREFQETQYF. The CDR3, as DNA: TGCGCCAGCTCGCGGGAGTTCCAAGAGACCCAGTACTTC.

This clonotype was seen a handful of times. At one of its ends the junction is not consistent with the germline gene, which may arise from a read error. The chain couples TRBV10-3 to TRBJ1-2; 8 bases map to TRBD1. Per germline, CDR1 ENHRY and CDR2 SYGVKD. The CDR3 is 13 amino acids. CDR3 amino acids: CAISIGQGREIAF. The DNA of the CDR3 is TGTGCCATCAGCATAGGACAGGGAAGAGAGATCGCCTTC.

This clonotype was recorded only once. The chain employs TRBV12-3 or TRBV12-4 and TRBJ2-1; 10 positions agree with TRBD2. The length of the CDR3 is 16 residues. V shed 3 bases and J 4 bases; nucleotides not matched to a gene: 6. The CDR3 DNA reads as TGTGCCAGCAGTTTTCGTGCGACTAGCGGGTACAATGAGCAGTTCTTC. It is translated as CASSFRATSGYNEQFF.

The V gene is TRBV5-1, the J gene TRBJ2-7, with TRBD2 identical over 7 bases. The junction had 9 bases not matched to a gene; V was cut back by 6 bases and J by 3 bases. The CDR3 has 14 residues. Germline CDR1 is SGHRS and CDR2 is YFSETQ. The CDR3 sequence: CASNAGEGNYEQYF. The CDR3 coding sequence is TGCGCCAGCAACGCGGGGGAAGGAAACTACGAGCAGTACTTC.

This clonotype showed up just a few times. The J gene is TRBJ2-7, the V gene TRBV5-5; 8 bases map to TRBD1. CDR1 and CDR2 (germline): SGHKS, YYEKEE (reference sequence). The CDR3 runs 15 residues. V shed 4 bases, J shed 0 bases, and the junction held 6 bases outside the gene matches. The CDR3 loop is CASSVRGQGSYEQYF. DNA for the CDR3: TGTGCCAGCAGCGTTAGAGGACAGGGCTCCTACGAGCAGTACTTC.

A few counts support this clonotype. This chain joins TRBV5-1 and TRBJ2-1; TRBD2 matches at 11 bases. The germline V gene encodes CDR1 SGHRS and CDR2 YFSETQ. The trim removed 7 bases at V and 1 base at J, leaving 4 bases unmatched. This CDR3 is 15 amino acids long. The CDR3 loop reads CASVRTSGSYNEQFF. Here the CDR3 DNA reads TGCGCCAGCGTAAGGACTAGCGGGTCCTACAATGAGCAGTTCTTC. The full variable domain, rest sourced from reference TRBV5-1 and TRBJ2-1, is KAGVTQTPRYLIKTRGQQVTLSCSPISGHRSVSWYQQTPGQGLQFLFEYFSETQRNKGNFPGRFSGRQFSNSRSEMNVSTLELGDSALYLCASVRTSGSYNEQFFGPGTRLTVL.